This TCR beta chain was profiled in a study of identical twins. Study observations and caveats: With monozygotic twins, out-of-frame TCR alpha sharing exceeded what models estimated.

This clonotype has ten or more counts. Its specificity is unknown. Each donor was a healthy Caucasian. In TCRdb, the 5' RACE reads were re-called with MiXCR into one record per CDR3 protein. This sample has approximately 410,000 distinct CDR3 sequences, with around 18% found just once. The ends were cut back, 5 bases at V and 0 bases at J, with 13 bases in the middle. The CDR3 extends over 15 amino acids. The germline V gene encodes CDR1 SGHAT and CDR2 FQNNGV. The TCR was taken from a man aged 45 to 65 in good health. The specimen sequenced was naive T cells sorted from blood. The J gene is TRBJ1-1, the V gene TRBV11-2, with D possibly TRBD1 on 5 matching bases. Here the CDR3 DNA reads TGTGCCAGCAGCCTCGCGGAGGGGATGAACACTGAAGCTTTCTTT. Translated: CASSLAEGMNTEAFF.